This T cell receptor beta chain was profiled in a study of T cells after yellow fever vaccination. Background on the study: Fractions of limited cellularity were prepared by means of SMART-Seq v4 Ultra Low Input. The study, taken as a whole, reports: Most clones from primary vaccination were detected again post-booster (roughly 96% CD4, 88% CD8). Clonotypes found in both CD4 and CD8 compartments made up a small share.

Germline V gene data show CDR1 as ENHRY and CDR2 as SYGVKD. The V end lost 4 bases, the J end lost 0 bases, and 12 bases lay between the germline ends. The CDR3 consists of 15 residues. 5'RACE template switching produced TCR cDNA carrying a universal primer site and UMIs. One entry per CDR3 protein, called by TCRdb with MiXCR from the 5' RACE reads. The table includes about 430,000 distinct CDR3 sequences, 18% detected once. This clonotype has only a few counts. Its target is unknown. The chain has TRBV10-3 and TRBJ1-2; no clear D. Source: PBMCs, taken before the yellow fever booster vaccination. The sequence derives from a man between 18 and 29 years old who received the YFV17D yellow fever vaccine. The CDR3 spells CAISVEGKPNYGYTF. The CDR3 nucleotides are TGTGCCATCAGTGTGGAAGGAAAGCCTAACTATGGCTACACCTTC.